This T cell receptor beta chain was captured in a study of T cell repertoires in cytomegalovirus infection. MiXCR, applied by TCRdb to the reads, yields one record per CDR3 protein. The sample has around 310,000 distinct CDR3 sequences, 15% to 20% seen once. CDR1 is MDHEN and CDR2 is SYDVKM in the germline V gene. This CDR3 spans 15 amino acids. The V gene lost 5 bases and the J gene lost 7 bases, with 20 bases spanning the gap. Source material: PBMCs. This TCR derives from a human donor in good health (CMV status not recorded). Some clones in this sample may be carry-over from other donors' samples. The chain combines TRBV28 with TRBJ1-1, with D possibly matching TRBD1 (6 bases). CDR3 residues: CASSPPFGQQYEAFF. CDR3 bases: TGTGCCAGCAGTCCGCCATTCGGACAGCAGTATGAAGCTTTCTTT.